Listed here is a single T cell receptor beta chain. This clonotype was seen only a few times. The antigen it recognizes is unknown. No base quality information exists; no much larger clone differs at one position. The library was built by means of 5' RACE. For sequencing, an Illumina HiSeq 2500 was employed. A second PCR of roughly 7 to 11 cycles was performed with a sample-barcoded 5' primer and a J-beta primer mix. A unique molecular identifier was introduced onto each TCR beta cDNA molecule by a template-switch 5' adaptor carrying 12 random nucleotides. Each sample yielded at least 2.5 million CDR3-containing paired-end reads. First-strand cDNA synthesis was performed from all RNA using the Mint cDNA synthesis kit, with priming by a TRBC-specific oligonucleotide. After uracil-DNA glycosylase treatment, a first 18-cycle PCR used universal primers M1SS and BC2_uni_R on all cDNA. Turning to the authors' computational methods: For normalization, 1 million high-quality reads, each with a distinct molecular identifier, were randomly selected from each sample. Instead of being binned into consensus sequences, reads that shared molecular identifiers were thrown out. MiTCR, set to a Q25 quality threshold and the strictest error-elimination algorithm, was used for CDR3 identification, clonotype clustering and error correction. A nonparametric unseen species model with Euler transformation was used to estimate a lower bound on total TCR beta diversity. TCRdb passed the public sequencing reads through fastp at Q25 and MiXCR, retaining productive beta sequences. Every entry covers one CDR3 protein and lists the most common genes and DNA from its rows. None of the V and J calls come from the authors' own analysis; TCRdb made them. In this sample the table shows 780,000 or so distinct CDR3 sequences, about 48% of which occur a single time. The top ten clonotypes cover roughly 40% of the sample.

The 39 donors, aged about 6 to 100 years, were systemically healthy Caucasian individuals from Russia. Around 10 milliliters of peripheral blood were collected from each donor into EDTA-treated Vacutainer tubes. PBMCs were isolated by Ficoll-Paque density-gradient centrifugation, with at least 7 million obtained per sample. Total RNA was extracted from PBMCs with Trizol reagent, with at least 6 micrograms obtained per sample. For every donor, flow cytometry on a PBMC aliquot measured the percentage of naive CD45RAhigh/CD27high T cells. This sample is drawn from a study of blood T cells in healthy people across ages (dated by TCRdb to about 2015). Regarding the study in general: In model experiments, template switching captured about one uniquely barcoded TCR beta cDNA molecule for every two T cells. Using the same blood draw, the study looked at two additional independent replicas of 1 million unique cDNA reads for two donors, one aged 18 to 30 and the other aged 80 or older. To avoid experimental bias, donors of different ages were spread randomly across the sequencing lanes. The donors were divided into four age groups: young (average around 16 years), middle-aged (approximately 39), aged (about 56) and long-lived (roughly 88). Age-related changes in TCR beta repertoire diversity were measured in the study by deep sequencing normalized with unique cDNA molecular identifiers.

Beyond this particular receptor, the publication reports: Since profiling was done on bulk unsorted PBMCs, naive and antigen-experienced compartments could not be conclusively compared. Observed TCR beta diversity per million T cells fell roughly linearly with age, and a significant reduction was already apparent by age roughly 40. Compared with the aged group, more naive CD4+ T cells, fewer expanded clones and increased TCR diversity were shown by the long-lived group, suggesting age selection. The CMV infection status of donors was not known, potentially confounding age-related changes in expanded clonotypes. The percentage of naive T cells measured by flow cytometry correlated strongly with observed TCR beta diversity. Total diversity estimates from one million sequenced T cells were considered lower bounds and underestimates.

The CDR3 measures 16 amino acids from cysteine to phenylalanine. The sequence is cut down to CDR3 DNA, 48 bases in frame from base 1. Trimming takes 5 bases off V and 7 bases off J; junction bases not matched to a gene: 14. For CDR1 and CDR2, the germline V gene (reference sequence) lists DFQATT and SNEGSKA. The TCR comes from a man older than 75 in good health. Sequencing was carried out using blood. The sequence joins TRBV20-1 to TRBJ2-1, and TRBD2 matches 10 of the central bases. Here is the DNA: TGCAGTGCTCGAAATCCTCTAGCGGGAGAGGGGAATGAGCAGTTCTTC. It translates to CSARNPLAGEGNEQFF.